This is a list of T cell receptor beta chains from one sample in a study of T-cell reconstitution after alpha-beta-depleted transplantation in children. A single record per CDR3 protein comes from TCRdb applying MiXCR to the PCR reads. The table shows 75,000 to 90,000 distinct CDR3 sequences, with 13% to 15% occurring only once. The sequenced sample was PBMCs, mostly from graft donor cells, obtained 180 days after TCRalphabeta/CD19-depleted stem cell transplant. Receptor source: a male patient between 2 and 15 years old who had a stem cell transplant for acute lymphoblastic leukemia, so the T cells may come from the graft donor. The CDR3 runs from the conserved cysteine through the conserved F or W. A D gene is named only where the DNA matches it firmly. Only some rows state a clone size, as once, few, many or a class for expanded clones.

-	TRBV5-1	TRBJ1-6	-	TGCGCCAGCAGCTTGGGGACCCGTATGGATTCACCCCTCCACTTT	CASSLGTRMDSPLHF
few	TRBV6-5	TRBJ2-2	-	TGTGCCAGCAGTTACTCTCCGACCGGGGGAAAGCTGTTTTTT	CASSYSPTGGKLFF
-	TRBV15	TRBJ1-6	-	TGTGCCACCAGCAGAGACAGGTTGGATAATTCACCCCTCCACTTT	CATSRDRLDNSPLHF
many	TRBV10-2	TRBJ1-5	-	TGCGCCAGCAGTGAGTCGAGCGTTAGCAATCAGCCCCAGCATTTT	CASSESSVSNQPQHF
few	TRBV6-5	TRBJ2-7	-	TGTGCCAGCAGTTACGGCCGGGGGAAGTACGAGCAGTACTTC	CASSYGRGKYEQYF
-	TRBV7-8	TRBJ2-7	-	TGTGCCAGCAGCTCAGAAGGGTCCCCCCTCTACGAGCAGTACTTC	CASSSEGSPLYEQYF
-	TRBV6-5	TRBJ1-6	-	TGTGCCAGCAGTTACTCGAAAGGTCCAGGGAATTCACCCCTCCACTTT	CASSYSKGPGNSPLHF
-	TRBV7-2	TRBJ2-7	-	TGTGCCAGCAGCCTAGTGCAGCCTTCCTCCTACGAGCAGTACTTC	CASSLVQPSSYEQYF
-	TRBV27	TRBJ1-2	-	TGTGCCAGCAGTTTTAGTTCCTCCAGTGTAAATGGCTACACCTTC	CASSFSSSSVNGYTF
few	TRBV24-1	TRBJ2-5	TRBD1	TGTGCCACCAGTGATTTGCAGTCTGGACAGGGGAAACGAGAGACCCAGTACTTC	CATSDLQSGQGKRETQYF
-	TRBV5-4	TRBJ2-3	TRBD1	TGTGCCAGCAGCCTCAGGGGACAGCGCACAGATACGCAGTATTTT	CASSLRGQRTDTQYF
-	TRBV12-5	TRBJ1-5	-	TGTGCTAGTGCCTTAGGACCCCCGAATCAGCCCCAGCATTTT	CASALGPPNQPQHF
-	TRBV11-1	TRBJ2-5	TRBD1	TGTGCCAGCAGCCCTAAACTTGTCCCAGGGGGCGCGAACCAGACCCAGTACTTC	CASSPKLVPGGANQTQYF
few	TRBV20-1	TRBJ2-2	-	TGCAGTGCCATCGCAGGGGCGCCCACCGGGGAGCTGTTTTTT	CSAIAGAPTGELFF
many	TRBV10-3	TRBJ2-1	-	TGTGCCATCAGCGGGAGTGCCTACAATGAGCAGTTCTTC	CAISGSAYNEQFF
many	TRBV5-1	TRBJ1-3	-	TGCGCCAGCAGCCCCCTGACCCCCGACAGCGGCTCTGGAAACACCATATATTTT	CASSPLTPDSGSGNTIYF
-	TRBV4-3	TRBJ1-2	TRBD1	TGCGCCAGCAGCCAAGGCCACGGGACAGGGGGCGTCGGCTACACCTTC	CASSQGHGTGGVGYTF
-	TRBV4-3	TRBJ1-5	-	TGCGCCAGCAGCTCCCGAAGGGCGCCCAATCAGCCCCAGCATTTT	CASSSRRAPNQPQHF
-	TRBV11-1	TRBJ2-7	TRBD2	TGTGCCAGCAGACCGAGGGGAGAGAGCGGGGGGGCCTTTTCCGAGCAGTACTTC	CASRPRGESGGAFSEQYF
few	TRBV25-1	TRBJ1-1	-	TGTGCCAGCAGACAGGGTTCGAAGGATGAAGCTTTCTTT	CASRQGSKDEAFF
-	TRBV7-9	TRBJ2-7	-	TGTGCCAGCCCCGGCGAGCGGGTTCCCTACGAGCAGTACTTC	CASPGERVPYEQYF
many	TRBV5-1	TRBJ2-2	TRBD1	TGCGCCAGCAACCAGGGGGCCGTAAACACCGGGGAGCTGTTTTTT	CASNQGAVNTGELFF
-	TRBV3-1	TRBJ1-5	-	TGTGCCAGCAGCCAAACTCCAGGGTTTAGCAATCAGCCCCAGCATTTT	CASSQTPGFSNQPQHF
-	TRBV5-1	TRBJ1-5	-	TGCGCCAGCAGCTTGGGGCCCCTCGTCGGACGGAGAAATCAGCCCCAGCATTTT	CASSLGPLVGRRNQPQHF
-	TRBV9	TRBJ2-3	TRBD2	TGTGCCAGCAGCGTAACCAGCGGGGGCACAGATACGCAGTATTTT	CASSVTSGGTDTQYF
few	TRBV27	TRBJ2-3	-	TGTGCCAGCAGTCACAGGGTTACAGATACGCAGTATTTT	CASSHRVTDTQYF
-	TRBV7-2	TRBJ2-7	-	TGTGCCAGCAGCTTAGGCAGGTACAGGGAGTACGAGCAGTACTTC	CASSLGRYREYEQYF
few	TRBV6-6	TRBJ2-7	-	TGTGCCAGCAGCTGGGACGCCTACGAGCAGTACTTC	CASSWDAYEQYF
many	TRBV5-1	TRBJ2-1	TRBD2	TGCGCCAGCAACCTAGCGGGAGCTGAGCAGTTCTTC	CASNLAGAEQFF
-	TRBV25-1	TRBJ1-3	-	TGTGCCAGCAGTGAGGCAGGGAAAAGAAACACCATATATTTT	CASSEAGKRNTIYF
few	TRBV20-1	TRBJ2-4	-	TGCAGTGCTAGAGAACAGGCGGGGAGAAACATTCAGTACTTC	CSAREQAGRNIQYF
few	TRBV7-3	TRBJ2-1	-	TGTGCCAGCAGCCCTACTCCTAGAACGCAGTTCTTC	CASSPTPRTQFF
few	TRBV25-1	TRBJ1-6	-	TGTGCCAGCACCCAAGGAGGCTATAATTCACCCCTCCACTTT	CASTQGGYNSPLHF
-	TRBV28	TRBJ2-5	TRBD1	TGTGCCAGCGGGGGACAGCCCCCCTGGAAGACCCAGTACTTC	CASGGQPPWKTQYF
-	TRBV20-1	TRBJ1-2	-	TGCAGTGCTAGAGATTTGGGGGGGAGGGGCTTTCCCTATGGCTACACCTTC	CSARDLGGRGFPYGYTF
-	TRBV7-3	TRBJ2-3	-	TGTGCCAGCAGCTTAATGGGCGGAACAGATACGCAGTATTTT	CASSLMGGTDTQYF
-	TRBV5-1	TRBJ1-1	TRBD1	TGCGCCAGCAGCCCTTTCGGGACAGGGGAGGTAGCTTTCTTT	CASSPFGTGEVAFF
few	TRBV7-1	TRBJ1-5	-	TGTGCCAGCAGCTCAGGGACCAAATATTCCCCCGGGAAAAAGGGTGGTAGCAATCAGCCCCAGCATTTT	CASSSGTKYSPGKKGGSNQPQHF
many	TRBV6-1	TRBJ1-2	-	TGTGCCAGCAGTCAGACAGCTAACTATGGCTACACCTTC	CASSQTANYGYTF
few	TRBV5-8	TRBJ1-1	-	TGTGCCAGCATCATACGCAAAGGAGTGATGAACACTGAAGCTTTCTTT	CASIIRKGVMNTEAFF
-	TRBV25-1	TRBJ1-4	-	TGTGCCAGCAGTGAAAGGAACCAATTAATTGCAACTAATGAAAAACTGTTTTTT	CASSERNQLIATNEKLFF
-	TRBV5-1	TRBJ2-1	TRBD1	TGCGCCAGCAGCTCGGACAGGGGTCTCTACAATGAGCAGTTCTTC	CASSSDRGLYNEQFF
few	TRBV24-1	TRBJ2-2	TRBD2	TGTGCCACCAGTGATTTAAGGACTAGCGGTTACACCGGGGAGCTGTTTTTT	CATSDLRTSGYTGELFF